This T cell receptor beta chain is from a study of OX40 agonist ivuxolimab in advanced cancers. Germline trimming cut 0 bases from V and 4 bases from J; bases unmatched to any gene: 1. In germline, CDR1 is LNHDA, CDR2 SQIVND (reference sequence). The CDR3 sequence is 16 residues long. Method: immunoSEQ multiplex PCR; TCRdb's copy keeps in-frame clones and lacks some. The data hold tens of thousands of clones, with 75% to 95% observed a single time. The clonotype comes from an adult with an advanced solid tumor such as melanoma, head and neck, liver or kidney cancer. Sample: CD4+ or CD8+ T cells sorted from blood, taken in a trial of the OX40 agonist ivuxolimab. J is TRBJ2-1 and V is TRBV19; 12 bases fit TRBD2. CDR3 DNA sequence: TGTGCCAGTAGTATAGAGGGGACTAGCGGGTACAATGAGCAGTTCTTC. Protein product: CASSIEGTSGYNEQFF.